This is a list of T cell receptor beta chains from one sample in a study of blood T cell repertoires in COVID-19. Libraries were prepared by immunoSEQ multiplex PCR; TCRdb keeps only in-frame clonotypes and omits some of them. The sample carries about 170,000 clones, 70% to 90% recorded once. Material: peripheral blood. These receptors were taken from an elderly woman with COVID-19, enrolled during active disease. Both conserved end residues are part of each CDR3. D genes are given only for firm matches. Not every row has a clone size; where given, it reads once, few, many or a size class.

TGTGCCAGCTCCCAGGCCGACAGGTACCAGGGCCCCCAGCATTTT,CASSQADRYQGPQHF,TRBV18,.,TRBJ1-5,.,15
TGCAGTGCTAGTCGCCTTCGTACAGGAAAGAACACTGAAGCTTTCTTT,CSASRLRTGKNTEAFF,TRBV20-1,.,TRBJ1-1,.,16
TGCAGTGCTAGGGGACAGGGGGCCCAGCATTTT,CSARGQGAQHF,TRBV20-1,.,TRBJ1-5,TRBD1,11
TGTGCCAGCAGCCGTTTTGGGACTACCAACACTGAAGCTTTCTTT,CASSRFGTTNTEAFF,TRBV7-2,few,TRBJ1-1,.,15
TGTGCCAGCAGTTCACAGGCCAGGGTGAACACTGAAGCTTTCTTT,CASSSQARVNTEAFF,TRBV27,once,TRBJ1-1,.,15
TGTGCCACCAGGACAGGCAATCAGCCCCAGCATTTT,CATRTGNQPQHF,TRBV10-3,.,TRBJ1-5,.,12
TGTGCCAGCAGCTCAGGTGCGGGGGCGGGCTACGAGCAGTACTTC,CASSSGAGAGYEQYF,TRBV7-9,.,TRBJ2-7,.,15
TGTGCCAGCAGCACCAGACAGGGAATGAACACCGGGGAGCTGTTTTTT,CASSTRQGMNTGELFF,TRBV7-3,few,TRBJ2-2,TRBD1,16
TGTGCCAGCAGTCCCCACGACAGCTACGAGCAGTACTTC,CASSPHDSYEQYF,TRBV12-3/TRBV12-4,.,TRBJ2-7,.,13
TGTGCCAGCAGGCCGGACTCCTATGGCTACACCTTC,CASRPDSYGYTF,TRBV12-3/TRBV12-4,.,TRBJ1-2,.,12
TGTGCCAGCAGCTCCGGGACAGGGGAGTATGGCTACACCTTC,CASSSGTGEYGYTF,TRBV7-9,.,TRBJ1-2,TRBD1,14
TGTGCCAGCAGTCGTCAGGGGAATCAGCCCCAGCATTTT,CASSRQGNQPQHF,TRBV6-5,.,TRBJ1-5,.,13
TGTGCCAGTGAAGCGGGGGGGGCCTACGAGCAGTACTTC,CASEAGGAYEQYF,TRBV28,.,TRBJ2-7,TRBD2,13
TGTGCCAGCAGCGCCCGGGACATCAAACCGAACCCCAGAAACACCATATATTTT,CASSARDIKPNPRNTIYF,TRBV9,few,TRBJ1-3,.,18
TGTGCCAGCTCACCAGGTCGGCAAGAGGGCTATGGCTACACCTTC,CASSPGRQEGYGYTF,TRBV18,.,TRBJ1-2,.,15
TGTGCCAGCAGCCAAGAGGGCGTGGGCACTGAAGCTTTCTTT,CASSQEGVGTEAFF,TRBV3-1/TRBV3-2,.,TRBJ1-1,.,14
TGTGCCAGTAGTACGCATCCGGGACAGGGGGCGATTAATCAGCCCCAGCATTTT,CASSTHPGQGAINQPQHF,TRBV19,few,TRBJ1-5,TRBD1,18
TGTGCCAGCACTCCCTTTTTACAGAACACTGAAGCTTTCTTT,CASTPFLQNTEAFF,TRBV9,.,TRBJ1-1,.,14
TGCAGCGTTGGCGACAGGGGGAACTATGGCTACACCTTC,CSVGDRGNYGYTF,TRBV29-1,.,TRBJ1-2,TRBD1,13
TGTGCCAGCAGTCCGACCGGGACTACCGAGCAGTACTTC,CASSPTGTTEQYF,TRBV6-5,.,TRBJ2-7,TRBD2,13
TGTGCCAGCGCGGGCCCAGGGTTCTTC,CASAGPGFF,TRBV5-8,once,TRBJ2-1,.,9
TGTGCCAGCAGCCCGGGGACTAGCGCCTCCGTCGGGGAGCTGTTTTTT,CASSPGTSASVGELFF,TRBV5-4,.,TRBJ2-2,TRBD2,16
TGTGCCAGCAGCTTAGCGCTACAAGAGACCCAGTACTTC,CASSLALQETQYF,TRBV7-2,.,TRBJ2-5,.,13
TGTGCCAGCAGGTTCTTCCAGGGATCCTACAATGAGCAGTTCTTC,CASRFFQGSYNEQFF,TRBV28,.,TRBJ2-1,.,15
TGTGCCAGCAGTTTTGGACTAGCGGGGGCAAATGAGCAGTTCTTC,CASSFGLAGANEQFF,TRBV27,.,TRBJ2-1,TRBD2,15
TGTGCCAGTAGTAGGGGGGGCCTTAATGAAAAACTGTTTTTT,CASSRGGLNEKLFF,TRBV19,.,TRBJ1-4,.,14
TGTGCCAGCAGCCCTCACGCTACCCCCGATCAGCCCCAGCATTTT,CASSPHATPDQPQHF,TRBV6-2/TRBV6-3,.,TRBJ1-5,.,15
TGTGCCAGCAGCTCCGGGTCTTCCGGGACTAGCAATGAGCAGTTCTTC,CASSSGSSGTSNEQFF,TRBV5-4,.,TRBJ2-1,TRBD2,16
TGTGCCAGCAGCCGTTTTTTAGGGGGAAGTTATGGCTACACCTTC,CASSRFLGGSYGYTF,TRBV6-5,.,TRBJ1-2,.,15
TGTGCCAGCAGCCCTAGCCCGGCCACAGGGTACCATGGCTACACCTTC,CASSPSPATGYHGYTF,TRBV5-5,.,TRBJ1-2,.,16
TGTGCCAGCAGTTACTCGGGACAGAGCTATAATTCACCCCTCCACTTT,CASSYSGQSYNSPLHF,TRBV6-5,.,TRBJ1-6,TRBD1,16
TGTGCCAGCAGCGTAACAGTAGGACAGGGTTTGGGCGAGCAGTACTTC,CASSVTVGQGLGEQYF,TRBV7-6,.,TRBJ2-7,TRBD1,16
TGTGCCAGCAGCTTGAATCCCGGACTAGTTGGATTGAATGAGCAGTTCTTC,CASSLNPGLVGLNEQFF,TRBV5-6,.,TRBJ2-1,TRBD2,17
TGTGCCATCAGTGAAGACAGGGCTTACAATGAGCAGTTCTTC,CAISEDRAYNEQFF,TRBV10-3,.,TRBJ2-1,TRBD1,14
TGTGCCAGCGTCAGTTGGGGCAGGGTTTTCACCCTCCACTTT,CASVSWGRVFTLHF,TRBV6-5,.,TRBJ1-6,.,14
TGCGCCAGCAGCTTGGCCGAGCAGGGGGCATCTGGAAACACCATATATTTT,CASSLAEQGASGNTIYF,TRBV5-1,.,TRBJ1-3,TRBD1,17
TGTGCCAGCATGACAGGGGGGAATCAGCCCCAGCATTTT,CASMTGGNQPQHF,TRBV28,once,TRBJ1-5,TRBD1,13
TGTGCCACCAGCACCCTGCCCCAGAGGGAGACCCAGTACTTC,CATSTLPQRETQYF,TRBV15,.,TRBJ2-5,.,14
TGCGCCAGCAGTCAAAGGCAGGGTAGGTCCGCCACTAATGAAAAACTGTTTTTT,CASSQRQGRSATNEKLFF,TRBV23-1,.,TRBJ1-4,.,18
TGCGCCAGCAGTCTGCAGGGACAGGCCAATCAGCCCCAGCATTTT,CASSLQGQANQPQHF,TRBV4-1,many,TRBJ1-5,TRBD1,15
TGTGCCAGCAGCTTATCCTCCGGGACAGGGAGGACCTACGAGCAGTACTTC,CASSLSSGTGRTYEQYF,TRBV11-2,.,TRBJ2-7,TRBD1,17
TGTGCCATCAGTGAGCGAGACAGGGGGCTCCAGCATTTT,CAISERDRGLQHF,TRBV10-3,.,TRBJ1-5,TRBD1,13
TGTGCCAGCAGCAATCTGGACAGGGGCCATGGCTACACCTTC,CASSNLDRGHGYTF,TRBV21-1,.,TRBJ1-2,.,14
TGTGCCAGCAGGGACAGGGGGCTTTCACCCCTCCACTTT,CASRDRGLSPLHF,TRBV27,.,TRBJ1-6,TRBD1,13
TGTGCCAGCATATCGGACAGTCTGGTTTCCGCTGAAGCTTTCTTT,CASISDSLVSAEAFF,TRBV19,.,TRBJ1-1,.,15
TGTGCCAGCAGCCAAGGGGCCTCTGACACTGAAGCTTTCTTT,CASSQGASDTEAFF,TRBV3-1/TRBV3-2,.,TRBJ1-1,.,14
TGTGCCAGCAAAGGACAGGGCAATCAGCCCCAGCATTTT,CASKGQGNQPQHF,TRBV2,once,TRBJ1-5,TRBD1,13